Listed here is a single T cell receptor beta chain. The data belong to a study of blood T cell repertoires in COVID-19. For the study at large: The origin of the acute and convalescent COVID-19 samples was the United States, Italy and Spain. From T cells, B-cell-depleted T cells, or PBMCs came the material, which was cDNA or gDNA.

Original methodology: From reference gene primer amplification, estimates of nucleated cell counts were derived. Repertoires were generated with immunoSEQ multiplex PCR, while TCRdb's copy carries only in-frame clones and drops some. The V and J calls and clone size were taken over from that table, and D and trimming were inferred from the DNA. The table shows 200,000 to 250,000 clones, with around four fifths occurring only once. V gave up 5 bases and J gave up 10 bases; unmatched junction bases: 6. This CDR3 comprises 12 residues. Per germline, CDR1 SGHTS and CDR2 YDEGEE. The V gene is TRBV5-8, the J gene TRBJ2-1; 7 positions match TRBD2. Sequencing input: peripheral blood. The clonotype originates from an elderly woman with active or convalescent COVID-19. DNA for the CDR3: TGTGCCAGCAGTCTTACTAGCGAAGAGCAGTTCTTC. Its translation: CASSLTSEEQFF.